A single sample is the source of the 25 T cell receptor beta chains below, sequenced in a study of cytomegalovirus exposure and HLA in healthy donors. Primers: 60 Vbeta forward and 13 Jbeta reverse. Profiling relied on immunoSEQ multiplex PCR, and the TCRdb table lists in-frame clones only, not all of them. In the table there are 100,000 to 120,000 clones, around 73% of which are singletons. Sequencing used PBMCs. The receptors derive from a woman under 40 in good health and CMV-seropositive.

The chain combines TRBV19 with TRBJ2-7; TRBD1 might be the D (5 bases). Trimming cost V 5 bases and J 3 bases, with 11 bases left between them. CDR3 size: 13 residues. Germline CDR1 and CDR2: LNHDA and SQIVND (reference sequence). As DNA, the CDR3 is TGTGCCAGTAGTTTAGGACATCGCTACGAGCAGTACTTC. Its protein is CASSLGHRYEQYF.

The table lists this clone with a count of one. V is TRBV15 and J is TRBJ1-1, with a tentative D call TRBD1 (5 bases). The CDR3 runs to 12 residues. Germline CDR1 reads LNHNV; CDR2 reads YYDKDF (reference sequence). V shed 0 bases and J shed 8 bases, with 7 bases lying between them. CDR3 sequence: CATSRDRGEAFF. The CDR3 region has the DNA TGTGCCACCAGCAGAGATAGGGGAGAAGCTTTCTTT.

The chain has TRBV6-5 and TRBJ1-5, with D possibly matching TRBD1 (6 bases). This CDR3 comprises 14 residues. CDR1 MNHEY and CDR2 SVGAGI come from the germline V gene. V gave up 6 bases and J gave up 4 bases, with 13 bases separating them. In DNA form, the CDR3 reads TGTGCCAGCAGAGGCAGGGGTGGAAATCAGCCCCAGCATTTT. Its protein product is CASRGRGGNQPQHF.

The chain links TRBV19 to TRBJ2-7, with 7 bases lining up with TRBD1. Trimming at V came to 2 bases and at J to 3 bases, leaving 10 bases not matched to a gene. Germline V lookup: CDR1 LNHDA, CDR2 SQIVND (reference sequence). The CDR3 is 16 amino acids. In DNA form, the CDR3 reads TGTGCCAGTAGTATATCGTACCTGGACAGGTTCTACGAGCAGTACTTC. It codes for CASSISYLDRFYEQYF.

The genes are TRBV10-3 and TRBJ1-3; 7 nucleotides agree with TRBD1. Germline CDR1 and CDR2: ENHRY and SYGVKD. The CDR3 length is 17 residues. Trimming took 3 bases from V and 1 from J; bases not matched to a gene: 9. The CDR3 DNA follows: TGTGCCATCAGTGACCCGGGACAGATTTTTTCTGGAAACACCATATATTTT. Translation: CAISDPGQIFSGNTIYF.

The V call is TRBV11-3, the J call TRBJ2-7; D call uncertain. The ends were cut back, 4 bases at V and 0 bases at J, with 10 bases in the middle. Germline V gene sequence: CDR1 SGHNT, CDR2 YENEEA. The CDR3 is 14 amino acids. DNA for the CDR3: TGTGCCAGCAGCTCCGCCGGGTACTCCTACGAGCAGTACTTC. It codes for CASSSAGYSYEQYF. Together with reference TRBV11-3 and TRBJ2-7, the CDR3 gives the full variable domain: EAGVVQSPRYKIIEKKQPVAFWCNPISGHNTLYWYLQNLGQGPELLIRYENEEAVDDSQLPKDRFSAERLKGVDSTLKIQPAELGDSAVYLCASSSAGYSYEQYFGPGTRLTVT.

The chain has TRBV5-4 and TRBJ1-2; a weak D match, TRBD1 (5 bases). This CDR3 is built from 16 residues. Trimming shortened V by 0 bases and J by 4 bases, and 16 bases separated the two germline ends. CDR1 is SGHNT, CDR2 YYREEE, per germline (reference sequence). The CDR3 nucleotides are TGTGCCAGCAGCTTGGAGGCTCAATGGGGCCTCTATGGCTACACCTTC. This codes for CASSLEAQWGLYGYTF.

J is TRBJ2-7 and V is TRBV10-1; 8 nucleotides align to TRBD1. Germline loops: CDR1 WNHNN, CDR2 SYGVQD (reference sequence). With 2 bases clipped from V and 2 bases from J, the junction kept 8 bases outside the gene matches. The CDR3 has 16 amino acids. CDR3 bases: TGCGCCAGCAGTGAGATCTCAACAGGGGGTACCTACGAGCAGTACTTC. This encodes CASSEISTGGTYEQYF.

This rearrangement joins TRBV30 to TRBJ2-7, with TRBD1 matching 7 bases. CDR3 length: 14 amino acids. Germline assignment: CDR1 GTSNPN and CDR2 SVGIG (reference sequence). The trim removed 5 bases at V and 2 bases at J, leaving 9 bases unmatched. The CDR3 DNA is TGTGCCTGGGCCAAGGACAGGCGCCCCTACGAGCAGTACTTC. It encodes CAWAKDRRPYEQYF.

The chain joins TRBV19 to TRBJ2-4; 9 bases line up with TRBD1. V dropped 1 base and J dropped 7; count of bases not matched to a gene: 5. Germline V gene sequence: CDR1 LNHDA, CDR2 SQIVND (reference sequence). This CDR3 contains 15 residues. The CDR3 sequence is CASSIGQGVGNIQYF. CDR3 DNA sequence: TGTGCCAGTAGTATAGGACAGGGGGTAGGGAACATTCAGTACTTC. The full variable domain, rest sourced from reference TRBV19 and TRBJ2-4, is DGGITQSPKYLFRKEGQNVTLSCEQNLNHDAMYWYRQDPGQGLRLIYYSQIVNDFQKGDIAEGYSVSREKKESFPLTVTSAQKNPTAFYLCASSIGQGVGNIQYFGAGTRLSVL.

The genes are TRBV7-8 and TRBJ2-7; maybe TRBD1 (5 bases). Germline assignment: CDR1 SGHVS and CDR2 FQNEAQ. V lost 1 base and J 4 bases, leaving 11 bases between the germline ends. This CDR3 contains 14 residues. CDR3 sequence: CASSLGGSPYEQYF. The CDR3 DNA follows: TGTGCCAGCAGCTTAGGGGGCAGCCCATACGAGCAGTACTTC.

The V and J genes are TRBV2 and TRBJ2-7, with 7 bases fitting TRBD2. Losses at the gene ends were 4 bases for V and 3 bases for J; bases not matched to a gene: 9. Germline CDR1 SNHLY, CDR2 FYNNEI. This CDR3 has 15 amino acids. Here the CDR3 reads CASSASGTTIYEQYF. CDR3 nucleotide sequence: TGTGCCAGCAGTGCTTCCGGGACTACAATCTACGAGCAGTACTTC.

The chain couples TRBV6-5 to TRBJ1-4; TRBD1 aligns across 7 bases. The CDR3 loop spans 14 amino acids. After removal of 6 bases from V and 5 bases from J, the junction contained 6 bases not matched to a gene. Germline V CDR1 and CDR2: MNHEY, SVGAGI. CDR3 residues: CASRPGQINEKLFF. The CDR3 DNA is TGTGCCAGCAGACCGGGACAGATAAATGAAAAACTGTTTTTT.

This chain links TRBV6-5 with TRBJ1-1; no clear D gene. The CDR3 consists of 12 residues. Germline values: CDR1 MNHEY, CDR2 SVGAGI. The germline V and J ends were trimmed by 5 bases and 7 bases, with 11 bases remaining between them. Written as DNA, the CDR3 is TGTGCCAGCAGTCCAAATGGACTTGAAGCTTTCTTT. Its protein is CASSPNGLEAFF.

The chain has TRBV5-1 and TRBJ2-3; 7 bases fit TRBD2. The CDR3 runs 14 residues. Germline values: CDR1 SGHRS, CDR2 YFSETQ. V shed 6 bases, J shed 5 bases, and the junction held 9 bases outside the gene matches. CDR3 sequence (DNA): TGCGCCAGCAAACTCCGGGGGGAGGGAGATACGCAGTATTTT. Its protein is CASKLRGEGDTQYF. Complete variable domain (other parts from reference TRBV5-1 and TRBJ2-3): KAGVTQTPRYLIKTRGQQVTLSCSPISGHRSVSWYQQTPGQGLQFLFEYFSETQRNKGNFPGRFSGRQFSNSRSEMNVSTLELGDSALYLCASKLRGEGDTQYFGPGTRLTVL.

The chain couples TRBV29-1 to TRBJ2-2; D perhaps matches TRBD1 (6 bases). The length of the CDR3 is 14 residues. CDR1 is SQVTM, CDR2 ANQGSEA, per germline. Trimming removed 5 bases at V and 0 bases at J, with 10 bases between. Here the CDR3 reads CSVQRGSNTGELFF. The CDR3 DNA reads TGCAGCGTTCAAAGGGGGTCGAACACCGGGGAGCTGTTTTTT.

The V and J genes are TRBV4-1 and TRBJ1-1, with D maybe TRBD1 (5 bases). The germline CDR1 and CDR2 sequences are MGHRA and YSYEKL. The length of the CDR3 is 13 residues. V lost 4 bases and J lost 7, with 13 bases in between. The CDR3 bases are TGCGCCAGCAGCCCGGTTGGGGGGGGTGAAGCTTTCTTT. Protein sequence: CASSPVGGGEAFF.

This clone was counted between two and nine times. This chain uses TRBV27 with TRBJ1-2, with D tentatively TRBD1 (6 bases). This CDR3 is built from 14 residues. V shed 5 bases and J shed 0 bases, with 10 bases lying between them. Germline values: CDR1 MNHEY, CDR2 SMNVEV (reference sequence). The chain's CDR3 is CASSTGSTNYGYTF. The CDR3 bases are TGTGCCAGCAGTACAGGGTCCACTAACTATGGCTACACCTTC.

The chain carries TRBV15 and TRBJ2-7; the D gene is possibly TRBD1 (6 bases). The CDR3 contains 14 residues. Trimming took 5 bases from V and 3 from J, leaving 14 bases between them. Germline V CDR1 and CDR2: LNHNV, YYDKDF (reference sequence). The CDR3: CATSRNRELYEQYF. CDR3 sequence (DNA): TGTGCCACCAGCCGCAACAGGGAGCTCTACGAGCAGTACTTC.

This clone came up a few times. J is TRBJ1-1 and V is TRBV2; D is ambiguous. This CDR3 is 14 amino acids long. V was trimmed by 4 bases and J by 1 base, leaving 10 bases between them. Looked up from germline, CDR1 is SNHLY and CDR2 is FYNNEI. The CDR3, as DNA: TGTGCCAGCAGTGTGCAGCGAGGGAACACTGAAGCTTTCTTT. Its translation: CASSVQRGNTEAFF.

This chain links TRBV19 with TRBJ1-5, with D unclear. CDR3 length: 13 amino acids. CDR1 is LNHDA, CDR2 SQIVND, per germline (reference sequence). Deletions cut 1 base from V and 6 bases from J, with 7 bases between. The CDR3: CASSIGATQPQHF. The DNA for the CDR3 is TGTGCCAGTAGTATAGGGGCAACTCAGCCCCAGCATTTT.

J is TRBJ1-3 and V is TRBV5-8; D is unresolved. The V end lost 1 base, the J end lost 7 bases, and 3 bases lay between the germline ends. CDR3 length: 11 residues. Germline V gives CDR1 SGHTS, CDR2 YDEGEE. CDR3 in amino acids: CASSLLNTIYF. CDR3 bases: TGTGCCAGCAGCTTGCTCAACACCATATATTTT.

V usage is TRBV6-6 and J usage is TRBJ2-7; 13 bases are shared with TRBD2. From germline, CDR1 is MNHNY and CDR2 SVGAGI (reference sequence). The CDR3 runs to 15 residues. V lost 6 bases and J lost 4; bases outside the gene matches: 6. The CDR3: CASSPLAGGPYEQYF. The CDR3 nucleotides are TGTGCCAGCAGCCCACTAGCGGGAGGGCCTTACGAGCAGTACTTC.

This clone has more than one count but fewer than ten. The rearrangement links TRBV5-1 to TRBJ2-7, with TRBD2 as a possible D gene (6 bases). Trimming shortened V by 4 bases and J by 5 bases, and 16 bases separated the two germline ends. Germline-derived CDR1 and CDR2 are SGHRS and YFSETQ. The CDR3 runs 14 residues. This CDR3 is CASSLGSRVDEQYF. The CDR3 nucleotides read TGCGCCAGCAGCCTCGGGAGTAGGGTCGACGAGCAGTACTTC.

This chain joins TRBV7-9 and TRBJ1-2; D gene unclear. The V gene lost 4 bases and the J gene lost 4 bases, with 16 bases spanning the gap. This CDR3 is 15 amino acids long. Looked up from germline, CDR1 is SEHNR and CDR2 is FQNEAQ (reference sequence). The CDR3 region is CASSSPQMGRYGYTF. Here the CDR3 DNA reads TGTGCCAGCAGCTCACCTCAGATGGGCCGCTATGGCTACACCTTC.